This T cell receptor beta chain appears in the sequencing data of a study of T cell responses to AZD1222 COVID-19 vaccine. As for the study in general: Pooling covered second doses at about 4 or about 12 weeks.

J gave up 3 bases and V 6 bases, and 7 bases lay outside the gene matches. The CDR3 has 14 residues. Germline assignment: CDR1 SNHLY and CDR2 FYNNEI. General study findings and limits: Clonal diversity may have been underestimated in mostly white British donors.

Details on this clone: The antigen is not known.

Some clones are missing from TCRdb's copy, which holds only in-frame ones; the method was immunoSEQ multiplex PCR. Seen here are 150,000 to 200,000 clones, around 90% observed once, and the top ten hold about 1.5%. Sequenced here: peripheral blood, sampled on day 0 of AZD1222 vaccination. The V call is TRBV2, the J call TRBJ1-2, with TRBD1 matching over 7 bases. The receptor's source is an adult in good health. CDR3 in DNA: TGTGCCAGCAGCCTATCTACAGGGGACTATGGCTACACCTTC. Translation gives CASSLSTGDYGYTF.